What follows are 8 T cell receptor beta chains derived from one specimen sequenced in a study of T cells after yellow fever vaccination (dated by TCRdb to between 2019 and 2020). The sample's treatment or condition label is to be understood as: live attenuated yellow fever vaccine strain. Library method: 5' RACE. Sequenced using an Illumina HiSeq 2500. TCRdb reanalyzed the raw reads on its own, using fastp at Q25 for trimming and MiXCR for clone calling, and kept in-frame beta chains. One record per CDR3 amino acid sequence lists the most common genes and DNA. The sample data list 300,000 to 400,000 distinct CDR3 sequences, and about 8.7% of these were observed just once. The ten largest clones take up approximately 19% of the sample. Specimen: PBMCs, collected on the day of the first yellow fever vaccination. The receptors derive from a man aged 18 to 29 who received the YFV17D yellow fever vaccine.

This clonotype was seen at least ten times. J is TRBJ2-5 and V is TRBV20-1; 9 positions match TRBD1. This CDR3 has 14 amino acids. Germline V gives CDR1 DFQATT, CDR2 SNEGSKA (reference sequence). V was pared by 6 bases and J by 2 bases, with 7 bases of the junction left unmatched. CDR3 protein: CSAGGQGLQETQYF. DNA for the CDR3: TGCAGTGCAGGGGGACAGGGACTTCAAGAGACCCAGTACTTC.

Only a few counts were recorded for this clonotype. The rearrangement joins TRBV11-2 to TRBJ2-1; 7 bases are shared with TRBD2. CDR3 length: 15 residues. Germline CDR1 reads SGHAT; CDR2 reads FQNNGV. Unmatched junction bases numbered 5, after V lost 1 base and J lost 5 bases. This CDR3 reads CASSLGAGENNEQFF. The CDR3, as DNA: TGTGCCAGCAGCTTAGGTGCGGGGGAAAACAATGAGCAGTTCTTC.

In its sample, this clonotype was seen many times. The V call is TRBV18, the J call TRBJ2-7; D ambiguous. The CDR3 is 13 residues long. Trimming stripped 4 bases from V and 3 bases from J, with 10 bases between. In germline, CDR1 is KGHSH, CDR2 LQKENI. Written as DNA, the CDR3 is TGTGCCAGCTCACTAAGCCAGGTCTACGAGCAGTACGTC. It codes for CASSLSQVYEQYV.

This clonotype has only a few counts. CDR3 sequence (DNA): TGTGCCAGCAGCGCGTTCTATGGCTACACCTTC. This codes for CASSAFYGYTF. V and J are TRBV9 and TRBJ1-2; D gene uncertain. The germline CDR1 and CDR2 sequences are SGDLS and YYNGEE. Trimming left V 3 bases short and J 4 bases short, with 4 bases between. The CDR3 totals 11 residues.

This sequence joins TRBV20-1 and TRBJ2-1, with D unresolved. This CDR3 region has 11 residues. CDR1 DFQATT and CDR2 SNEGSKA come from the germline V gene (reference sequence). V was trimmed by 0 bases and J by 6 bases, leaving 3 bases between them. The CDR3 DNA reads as TGCAGTGCTAGAGACCCCAATGAGCAGTTCTTC. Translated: CSARDPNEQFF.

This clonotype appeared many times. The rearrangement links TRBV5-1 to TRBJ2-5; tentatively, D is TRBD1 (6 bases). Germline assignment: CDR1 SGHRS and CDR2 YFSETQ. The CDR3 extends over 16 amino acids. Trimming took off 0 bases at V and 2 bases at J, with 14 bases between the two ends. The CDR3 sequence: CASSLVQGRGQETQYF. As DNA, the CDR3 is TGCGCCAGCAGCTTGGTACAGGGACGGGGACAAGAGACCCAGTACTTC.

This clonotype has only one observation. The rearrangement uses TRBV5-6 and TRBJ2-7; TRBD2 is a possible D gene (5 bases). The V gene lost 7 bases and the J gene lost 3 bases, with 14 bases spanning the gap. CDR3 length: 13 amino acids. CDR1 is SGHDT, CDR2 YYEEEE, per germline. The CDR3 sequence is CASGPGEIYEQYF. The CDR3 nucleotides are TGTGCCAGCGGGCCCGGGGAGATCTACGAGCAGTACTTC.

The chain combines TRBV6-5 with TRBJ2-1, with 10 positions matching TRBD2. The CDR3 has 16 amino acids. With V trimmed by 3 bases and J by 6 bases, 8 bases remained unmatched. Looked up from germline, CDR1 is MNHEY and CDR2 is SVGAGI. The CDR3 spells CASSYLGGLASNEQFF. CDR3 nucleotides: TGTGCCAGCAGTTATTTGGGGGGACTAGCGAGCAATGAGCAGTTCTTC.